This T cell receptor beta chain was identified during a study of T cell responses to AZD1222 COVID-19 vaccine. Per the germline V gene, CDR1 is SGHVS and CDR2 is FQNEAQ. Trimming removed 10 bases at V and 0 bases at J, with 9 bases between. The CDR3 extends over 12 amino acids. Findings and caveats of the study: The peak T cell response came first, and repertoires were sampled only after it.

The assay was immunoSEQ multiplex PCR, and TCRdb's table has in-frame clones only and misses some. In the table there are approximately 200,000 clones, around 86% of which are singletons. Comments on this clone: Its antigen is unidentified.

The sample here was peripheral blood, taken on day 0 of MenACWY control vaccination. The V gene is TRBV7-8, the J gene TRBJ2-5; D unclear. The receptor's source is an adult in good health. DNA for the CDR3: TGTGCCACCAAGACGGACCAAGAGACCCAGTACTTC. Amino acids: CATKTDQETQYF.